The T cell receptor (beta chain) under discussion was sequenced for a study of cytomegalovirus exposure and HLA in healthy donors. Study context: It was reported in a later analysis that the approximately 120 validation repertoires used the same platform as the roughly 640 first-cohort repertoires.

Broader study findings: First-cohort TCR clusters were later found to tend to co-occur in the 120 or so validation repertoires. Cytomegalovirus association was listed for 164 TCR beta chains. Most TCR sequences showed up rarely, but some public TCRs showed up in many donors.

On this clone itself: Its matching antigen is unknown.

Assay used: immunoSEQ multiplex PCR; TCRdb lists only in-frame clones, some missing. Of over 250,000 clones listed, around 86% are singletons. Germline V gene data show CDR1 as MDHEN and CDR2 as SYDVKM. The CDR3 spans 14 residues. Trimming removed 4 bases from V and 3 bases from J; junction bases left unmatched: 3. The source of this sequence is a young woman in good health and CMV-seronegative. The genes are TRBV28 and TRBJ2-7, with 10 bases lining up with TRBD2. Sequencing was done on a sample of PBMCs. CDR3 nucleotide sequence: TGTGCCAGCAGTTCTCTAGCGGGGGTCTACGAGCAGTACTTC. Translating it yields CASSSLAGVYEQYF.